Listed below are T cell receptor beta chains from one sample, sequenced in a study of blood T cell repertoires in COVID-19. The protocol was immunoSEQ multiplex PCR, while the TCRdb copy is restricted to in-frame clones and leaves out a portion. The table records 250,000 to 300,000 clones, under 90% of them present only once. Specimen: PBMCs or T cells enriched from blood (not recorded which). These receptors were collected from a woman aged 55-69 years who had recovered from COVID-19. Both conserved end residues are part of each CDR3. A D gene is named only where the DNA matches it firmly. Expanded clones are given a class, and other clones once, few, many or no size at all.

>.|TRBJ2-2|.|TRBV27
TGTGCCAGCATCGGAGCGTCCACCGGGGAGCTGTTTTTT
CASIGASTGELFF
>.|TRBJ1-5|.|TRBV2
TGTGCCAGCAGCTCCGACAGTCTTGCACAGCCCCAGCATTTT
CASSSDSLAQPQHF
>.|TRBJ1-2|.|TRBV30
TGTGCCTGGCATGGTAGGGAGAGGAACTATGGCTACACCTTC
CAWHGRERNYGYTF
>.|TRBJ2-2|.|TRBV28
TGTGCCAGCAGTCAGGGAATTTGGTACACCGGGGAGCTGTTTTTT
CASSQGIWYTGELFF
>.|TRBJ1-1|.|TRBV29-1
TGCAGCTGCAGGGAGGTTAGGGCTGAAGCTTTCTTT
CSCREVRAEAFF
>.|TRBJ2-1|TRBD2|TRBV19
TGTGCCAGTAGTCTCCTAGCGGGGGATAAGCAGTTCTTC
CASSLLAGDKQFF
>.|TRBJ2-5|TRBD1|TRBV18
TGTGCCAGCTCACCGCCTCGGACAGGGCAGGAGACCCAGTACTTC
CASSPPRTGQETQYF
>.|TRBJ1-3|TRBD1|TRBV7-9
TGTGCCAGCAGCTTTACAGGGGCGGCGATAGGATCTGGAAACACCATATATTTT
CASSFTGAAIGSGNTIYF
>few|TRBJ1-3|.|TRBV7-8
TGTGCCAGCAGCTTAGGGGTCAGCGACTCTGGAAACACCATATATTTT
CASSLGVSDSGNTIYF
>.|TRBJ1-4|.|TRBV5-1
TGCGCCAGCAGCTGGGGGCCCGCCGAGGAAAAACTGTTTTTT
CASSWGPAEEKLFF
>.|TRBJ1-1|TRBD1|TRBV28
TGTGCCAGCAGTCTACTCGACAGGGAAACTGAAGCTTTCTTT
CASSLLDRETEAFF
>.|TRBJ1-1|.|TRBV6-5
TGTGCCAGCACCCGGAATTTTTTGGAGACTGAAGCTTTCTTT
CASTRNFLETEAFF
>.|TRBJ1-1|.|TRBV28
TGTGCCAGCAGCCTCCAGGGAGGGCAATCACTGGAAGCTTTCTTT
CASSLQGGQSLEAFF
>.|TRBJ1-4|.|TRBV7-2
TGTGCCAGCAGCCCTTATCCTGATGGAGGGAACGAAAAACTGTTTTTT
CASSPYPDGGNEKLFF
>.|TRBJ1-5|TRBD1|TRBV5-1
TGCGCCAGCTCCCCCGGGACAGGGATCGTTAGCAATCAGCCCCAGCATTTT
CASSPGTGIVSNQPQHF
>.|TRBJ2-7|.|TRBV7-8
TGTGCCAGCAGCTTGGGGCAGGCAATCTACGAGCAGTACTTC
CASSLGQAIYEQYF
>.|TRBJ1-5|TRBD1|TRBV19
TGTGCCAGTAGTCCAACGCCGGGACAGGGTATTTTAGGTCAGCCCCAGCATTTT
CASSPTPGQGILGQPQHF